This T cell receptor (beta chain) is from a study of T cells in localized non-small cell lung cancer. The data were produced by immunoSEQ multiplex PCR, yet TCRdb's version contains in-frame clones alone and is incomplete. This repertoire shows approximately 14,000 clones, roughly 90% found once; its top ten account for roughly 2.8%. The length of the CDR3 is 18 residues. From germline, CDR1 is LGHNA and CDR2 YNFKEQ. V lost 1 base to trimming and J lost 3 bases; unmatched junction nucleotides: 12. The V and J genes are TRBV4-2 and TRBJ2-3; 8 bases are shared with TRBD2. The sample here was peripheral blood mononuclear cells, taken before any cancer treatment. This receptor was taken from a man aged 35 to 70 with stage III lung adenocarcinoma. CDR3 sequence (DNA): TGTGCCAGCAGCCAAGGGGGGTCGGCTAGCGGGTTTACAGATACGCAGTATTTT. Its translation: CASSQGGSASGFTDTQYF.